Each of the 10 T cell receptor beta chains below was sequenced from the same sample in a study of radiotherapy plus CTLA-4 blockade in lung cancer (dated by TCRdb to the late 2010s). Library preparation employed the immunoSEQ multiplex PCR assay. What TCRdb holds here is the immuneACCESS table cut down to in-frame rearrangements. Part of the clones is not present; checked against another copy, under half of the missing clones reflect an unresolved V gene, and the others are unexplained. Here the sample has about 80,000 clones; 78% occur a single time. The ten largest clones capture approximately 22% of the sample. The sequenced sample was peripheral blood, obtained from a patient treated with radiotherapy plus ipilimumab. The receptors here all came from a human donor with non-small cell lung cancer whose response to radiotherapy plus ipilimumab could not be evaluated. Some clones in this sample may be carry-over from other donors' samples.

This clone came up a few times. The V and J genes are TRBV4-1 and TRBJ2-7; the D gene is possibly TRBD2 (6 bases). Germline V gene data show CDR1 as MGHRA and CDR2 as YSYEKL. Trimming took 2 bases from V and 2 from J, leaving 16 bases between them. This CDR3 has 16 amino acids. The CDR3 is CASSQSPLAMAYEQYF. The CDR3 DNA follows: TGCGCCAGCAGCCAAAGCCCACTAGCTATGGCCTACGAGCAGTACTTC.

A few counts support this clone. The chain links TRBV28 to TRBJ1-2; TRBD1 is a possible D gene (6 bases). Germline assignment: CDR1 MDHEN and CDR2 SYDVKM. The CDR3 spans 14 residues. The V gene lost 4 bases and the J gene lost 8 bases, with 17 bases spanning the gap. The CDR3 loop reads CASSSPTGWGGYTF. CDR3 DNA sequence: TGTGCCAGCAGTTCCCCGACAGGCTGGGGAGGCTACACCTTC.

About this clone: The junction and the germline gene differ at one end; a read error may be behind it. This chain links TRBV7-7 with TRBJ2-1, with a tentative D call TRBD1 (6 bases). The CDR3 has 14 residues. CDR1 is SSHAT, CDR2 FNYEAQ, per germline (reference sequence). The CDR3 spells CASSLTGRYNEQFF. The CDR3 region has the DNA TGTGCTAGCAGCTTAACAGGGCGGTACAATGAGCAGTTCTTC.

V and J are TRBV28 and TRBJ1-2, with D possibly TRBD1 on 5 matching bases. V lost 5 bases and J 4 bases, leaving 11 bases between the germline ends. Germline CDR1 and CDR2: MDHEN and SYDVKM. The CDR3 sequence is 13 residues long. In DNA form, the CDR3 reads TGTGCCAGCAGTCCCCAGGGTCTCTATGGCTACACCTTC. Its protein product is CASSPQGLYGYTF.

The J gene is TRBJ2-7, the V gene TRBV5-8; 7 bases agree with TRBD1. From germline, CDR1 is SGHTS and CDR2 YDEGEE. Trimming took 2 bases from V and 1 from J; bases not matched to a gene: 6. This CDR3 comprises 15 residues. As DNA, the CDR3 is TGTGCCAGCAGCTTTAGACAGGGTGGGTCCTACGAGCAGTACTTC. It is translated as CASSFRQGGSYEQYF.

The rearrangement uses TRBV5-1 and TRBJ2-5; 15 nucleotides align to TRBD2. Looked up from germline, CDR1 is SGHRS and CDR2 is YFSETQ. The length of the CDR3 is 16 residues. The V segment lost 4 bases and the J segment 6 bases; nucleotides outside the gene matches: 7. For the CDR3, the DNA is TGCGCCAGCAGCGGAGCCGGGACTAGCGGGGGGAAGACCCAGTACTTC. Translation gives CASSGAGTSGGKTQYF.

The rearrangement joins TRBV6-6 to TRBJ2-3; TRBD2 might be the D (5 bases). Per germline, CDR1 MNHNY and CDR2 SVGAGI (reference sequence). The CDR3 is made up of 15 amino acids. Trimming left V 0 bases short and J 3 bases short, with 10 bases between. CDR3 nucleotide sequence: TGTGCCAGCAGTTACTCGAACGGGGATACAGATACGCAGTATTTT. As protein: CASSYSNGDTDTQYF.

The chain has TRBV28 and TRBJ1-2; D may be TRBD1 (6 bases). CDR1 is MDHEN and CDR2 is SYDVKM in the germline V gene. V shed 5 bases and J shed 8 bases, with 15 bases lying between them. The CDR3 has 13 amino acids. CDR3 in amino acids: CASSPRDTRGYTF. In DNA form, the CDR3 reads TGTGCCAGCAGTCCCCGGGACACTCGGGGCTACACCTTC.

CDR3 residues: CASSTGQYNQPQHF. In DNA, the CDR3 is TGTGCCAGTAGTACTGGACAGTACAATCAGCCCCAGCATTTT. This chain uses TRBV19 with TRBJ1-5, with a tentative D call TRBD1 (6 bases). The CDR3 consists of 14 residues. The V gene lost 4 bases and the J gene lost 3 bases, with 10 bases spanning the gap. Germline V gene data show CDR1 as LNHDA and CDR2 as SQIVND (reference sequence).

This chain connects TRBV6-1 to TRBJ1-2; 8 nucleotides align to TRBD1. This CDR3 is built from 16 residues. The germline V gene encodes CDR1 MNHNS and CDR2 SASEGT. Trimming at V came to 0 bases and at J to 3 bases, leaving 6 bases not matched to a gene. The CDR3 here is CASSEAQTGVYYGYTF. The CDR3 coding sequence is TGTGCCAGCAGTGAAGCCCAGACAGGGGTATACTATGGCTACACCTTC.